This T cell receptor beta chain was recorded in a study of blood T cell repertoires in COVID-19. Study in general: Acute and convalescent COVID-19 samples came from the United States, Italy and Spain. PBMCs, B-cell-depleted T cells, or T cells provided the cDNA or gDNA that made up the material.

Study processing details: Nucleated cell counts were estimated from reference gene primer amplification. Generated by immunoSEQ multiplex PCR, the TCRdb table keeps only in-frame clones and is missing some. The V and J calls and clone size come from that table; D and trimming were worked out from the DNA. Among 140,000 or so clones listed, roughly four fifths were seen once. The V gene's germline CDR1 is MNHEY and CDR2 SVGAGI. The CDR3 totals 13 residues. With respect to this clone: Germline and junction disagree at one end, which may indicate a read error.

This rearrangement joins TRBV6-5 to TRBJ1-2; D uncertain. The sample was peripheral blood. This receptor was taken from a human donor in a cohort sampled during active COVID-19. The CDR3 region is CASRYSVEGGYTF. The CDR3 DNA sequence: TGTGCCAGCAGATACTCTGTGGAGGGAGGCTACACCTTC.